This T cell receptor beta chain was captured in a study of regulatory T cells in long-lasting Graves disease. Whole-study results and caveats: With a small sample size, accuracy may have been reduced.

Time point indicated: persistent/refractory GD, antithyroid drugs over 5 years with positive TRAb. The TCR library was made from RNA that had been extracted from PBMCs in TRIzol. An endocrinology department in Xi'an, China, recruited the patients. The TCR beta library used iRepertoire HTBI primers with Arm-PCR amplification of CDR3. From the multiplex PCR reads, TCRdb called clonotypes with MiXCR, one entry per CDR3 protein. The table includes roughly 490,000 distinct CDR3 sequences, 20% to 25% detected once. This clonotype was observed a few times. What it binds is not known. This sequence was found in a female donor with Graves disease. This specimen consisted of peripheral blood mononuclear cells (PBMCs), obtained when the disease was refractory, from a patient treated with antithyroid drugs.

CDR3 DNA: TGTGCCAGCAGTAGCGGGACGTCGGTCTACGAGCAGTACTTC. Translation: CASSSGTSVYEQYF. The chain joins TRBV12-3 or TRBV12-4 to TRBJ2-7; TRBD2 aligns across 7 bases. Unmatched junction bases numbered 7, after V lost 5 bases and J lost 3 bases. This CDR3 contains 14 residues.